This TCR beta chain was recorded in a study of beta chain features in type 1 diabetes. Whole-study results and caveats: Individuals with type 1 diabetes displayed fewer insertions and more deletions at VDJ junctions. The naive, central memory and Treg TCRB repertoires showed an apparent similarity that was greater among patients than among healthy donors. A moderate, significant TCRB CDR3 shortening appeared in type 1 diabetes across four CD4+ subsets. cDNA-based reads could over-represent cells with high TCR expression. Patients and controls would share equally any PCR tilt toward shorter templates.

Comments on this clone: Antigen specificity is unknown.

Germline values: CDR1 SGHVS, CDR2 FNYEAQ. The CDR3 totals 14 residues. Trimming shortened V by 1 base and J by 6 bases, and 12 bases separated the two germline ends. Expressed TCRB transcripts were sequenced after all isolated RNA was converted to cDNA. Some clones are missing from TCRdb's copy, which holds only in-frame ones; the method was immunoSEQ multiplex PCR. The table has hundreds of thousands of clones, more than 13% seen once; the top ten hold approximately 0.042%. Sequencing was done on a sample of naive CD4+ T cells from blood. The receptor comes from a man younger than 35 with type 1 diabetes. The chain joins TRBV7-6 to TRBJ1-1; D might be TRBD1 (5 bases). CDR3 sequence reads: CASSLEGAGSEAFF. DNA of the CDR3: TGTGCCAGCAGCTTAGAAGGGGCCGGGTCTGAAGCTTTCTTT.